This T cell receptor (beta chain) was captured by sequencing in a study of shared clonotypes between healthy human individuals (dated by TCRdb to about 2020). With regard to the full study: A couple of women and a few men aged 18 to 49 years were included in the cohort. For each donor, three plates each were used for CD4 naive and CD4 memory, two plates were used for CD8 naive, and one plate was used for CD8 memory. To estimate repertoire size and how much clonotypes are shared between individuals, the study performed deep sequencing of blood TCR repertoires from about five healthy adults. To increase sequencing depth and limit assay-specific biases, TCR repertoire library preparation and sequencing were carried out by different laboratories using diverse techniques. Each donor's leukapheresis produced roughly between about 0.8 and 10 billion PBMCs. Results and caveats for the whole study, not just this receptor: Higher generation probabilities were observed for clonotypes shared by all four sorted-subset donors than for non-shared clonotypes. Sampling was restricted to blood, and TCR repertoires in tissues likely differ from the TCR repertoires found in blood. Naive subsets generally had larger estimated clonotype richness than memory subsets. Because the study included a small number of donors, the genetic and exposure-history diversity represented was limited. Even with the large sequencing depth, rarefaction of the sorted-subset datasets indicated that sequencing was incomplete. Roughly 5% of naive CD4, 3.5% of naive CD8, 2.3% of memory CD4, and 0.4% of memory CD8 clonotypes were shared across a few donors. Based on pairwise subsampling, the degree of clonotype sharing among donors was expected to be affected by sequencing depth.

Using the deep immunoSEQ assay, TCR CDR3 regions were amplified from genomic DNA by multiplex PCR. Extracted genomic DNA from each cell subset was distributed evenly across all wells of several immunoSEQ 96-well plates, and each plate was treated as a replicate. For sorted subsets, 200 to 250 ng genomic DNA, equal to 25,000 to 35,000 T cell genomes, was loaded into each replicate PCR. The purified libraries were quantified using a Qubit 3.0 fluorometer, sized with a Bioanalyzer 2100, and then quantified again using the KAPA Library Quantification kit. Each immunoSEQ 96-well plate was sequenced on its own single-read 150-cycle Illumina NextSeq 550 flow cell. Processing in the source paper ran as follows. Because the immunoSEQ output held only junctional sequences and lacked quality scores, the filtering could not match the filtering applied to full-length reads. Sequences were annotated with PyIR, a Python wrapper for IgBLAST v1.9, and V/J genes and CDR3 were assigned using IMGT germline references. Reads were filtered out if the reads had weak V/J assignments (E-value above 1e-6), no CDR3, stop codons, out-of-frame junctions, or ambiguous translated residues. V3J clonotypes were defined as sequences sharing an identical inferred V gene, J gene, and CDR3 amino acid sequence. To compute the percentage overlap between repertoires, the number of shared unique clonotypes was divided by the size of the smaller repertoire. Richness of each repertoire was evaluated using RTK rarefaction, the Chao1 estimator, and Recon v2.1 estimates of unobserved clonotypes. Generation probabilities for all TCRbeta clonotypes obtained by the gDNA method from a few donors were computed using OLGA. The source is immuneACCESS, and TCRdb retained only in-frame sequences with V and J called. Part of the clones is not carried over; for the studies checked, unresolved V genes explain less than half of this, and the remainder is unexplained. V, J and clone size derive from that table, while D and trimming were established from the DNA sequence. Counted in this sample were roughly 2.1 million clones; roughly 91% of them appeared once. Together, the top ten hold more than 1.5% of the sample.

CDR1 and CDR2 were assigned from the germline V gene as SGDLS and YYNGEE. Trimming leaves V shorter by 0 bases and J shorter by 3 bases, with the junction holding 9 bases beyond the gene matches. The CDR3, from cysteine to phenylalanine, totals 16 residues. CDR3 DNA is the only sequence kept; it has 48 bases, read in frame from the first base. As concerns this clone: Its recognized antigen is unknown. Per-nucleotide qualities are absent, and no much larger clonotype sits a single base away.

CD8 naive samples were CD45RO-negative cells positively selected for CCR7, giving a CD45RA+CCR7+ population that excluded TemRA cells. The donors were healthy, HIV-negative adults with no recently reported acute infections or vaccinations. Every donor was a Caucasian adult residing in Nashville, Tennessee, USA. After blood collection by leukapheresis, PBMCs were isolated using Ficoll-Histopaque density gradient centrifugation and then cryopreserved in the vapor phase of liquid nitrogen. Purity and quantity of every magnetically sorted T cell population were checked by analytical flow cytometry. Genomic DNA was isolated from every sorted fraction and measured by UV absorbance on a Nanodrop 2000c.

The sequence is built from TRBV9 and TRBJ2-7; 7 central nucleotides agree with TRBD2. The sample consisted of naive CD8+ T cells from PBMCs. Read against the paper, the sample's cell subset or site label means: CD45RA+CCR7+. The source of this sequence is a man between 18 and 35 years old in good health. Some clones in this sample may be carry-over from other donors' samples. DNA sequence: TGTGCCAGCAGCGTAGGTTCCCAGCGGGACCTCTACGAGCAGTACTTC. It translates as CASSVGSQRDLYEQYF.